Below are 32 T cell receptor beta chains sequenced from a single sample in a study of vaccination and CD4 T cells after COVID-19. Their recognized antigens are unknown. The time point: late sampling 161 to 241 days after vaccination in a few convalescent patients. Treatment defined: approximately 9-day PBMC culture with coronavirus spike peptide pools or control peptides (ViraFEST assay). Sequencing of DNA taken from cultured CD4+ T cells relied on the Oncomine TCR Beta short-read assay. Using its own MiXCR run on the PCR reads, TCRdb lists one record per CDR3 protein. Among around 18,000 distinct CDR3 sequences listed, approximately 44% were seen once. The sequencing used CD4+ T cells from blood, cultured in vitro, collected about 7 months after SARS-CoV-2 vaccination. These receptors came from a human donor who had recovered from COVID-19.

Only a few counts were recorded for this clonotype. V is TRBV6-1 and J is TRBJ2-7, with D possibly being TRBD1 or TRBD2 (5 bases each). The germline CDR1 and CDR2 sequences are MNHNS and SASEGT. V was clipped by 1 base and J by 3 bases, with 10 bases between them. The CDR3 spans 14 residues. CDR3 sequence reads: CASSEDGDHYEQYF. The DNA for the CDR3 is TGTGCCAGCAGTGAAGACGGGGACCACTACGAGCAGTACTTC.

The V and J genes are TRBV6-5 and TRBJ2-7, with 8 positions matching TRBD1. With 2 bases clipped from V and 7 bases from J, the junction kept 4 bases outside the gene matches. This CDR3 has 13 residues. Germline CDR1 is MNHEY and CDR2 is SVGAGI. CDR3: CASSYHDRGEQYF. The CDR3 region has the DNA TGTGCCAGCAGTTACCACGACAGGGGAGAGCAGTACTTC.

The V and J genes are TRBV6-1 and TRBJ1-5; D uncertain. Germline values: CDR1 MNHNS, CDR2 SASEGT. Trimming took off 8 bases at V and 1 base at J, with 9 bases between the two ends. The CDR3 is made up of 13 amino acids. CDR3 DNA: TGTGCCAGCCACTACGGAAGCAATCAGCCCCAGCATTTT. Protein: CASHYGSNQPQHF.

The genes are TRBV9 and TRBJ2-3; D not resolved. Trimming removed 0 bases from V and 0 bases from J, with 5 bases in between. Germline V gives CDR1 SGDLS, CDR2 YYNGEE. The CDR3 contains 14 residues. The CDR3 spells CASSVEDSTDTQYF. Here the CDR3 DNA reads TGTGCCAGCAGCGTAGAGGACAGCACAGATACGCAGTATTTT.

The rearrangement joins TRBV20-1 to TRBJ2-3, with D unclear. V was shortened by 4 bases and J by 6 bases, with 5 bases between the two germline ends. The CDR3 loop spans 10 amino acids. CDR1 and CDR2 (germline): DFQATT, SNEGSKA (reference sequence). The CDR3 region is CSATYDTQYF. DNA for the CDR3: TGCAGTGCTACATATGATACGCAGTATTTT.

The chain carries TRBV7-2 and TRBJ2-1, with 12 bases that match TRBD2. This CDR3 comprises 15 residues. Germline-derived CDR1 and CDR2 are SGHTA and FQGNSA. V shed 5 bases, J shed 3 bases, and the junction held 2 bases outside the gene matches. The CDR3 coding sequence is TGTGCCAGCAGCGGACTAGCGGGGAGCTACAATGAGCAGTTCTTC. It yields the protein CASSGLAGSYNEQFF. Variable domain in full (rest from reference TRBV7-2 and TRBJ2-1): GAGVSQSPSNKVTEKGKDVELRCDPISGHTALYWYRQSLGQGLEFLIYFQGNSAPDKSGLPSDRFSAERTGGSVSTLTIQRTQQEDSAVYLCASSGLAGSYNEQFFGPGTRLTVL.

The chain has TRBV20-1 and TRBJ2-3; no reliable D call. Trimming shortened V by 3 bases and J by 4 bases, and 11 bases separated the two germline ends. CDR3 length: 13 residues. Germline V gene data show CDR1 as DFQATT and CDR2 as SNEGSKA (reference sequence). CDR3 sequence (DNA): TGCAGTGCTAGCCTTGTCGAACCAGATACGCAGTATTTT. Its translation is CSASLVEPDTQYF.

The chain couples TRBV6-1 to TRBJ2-1; 11 bases fit TRBD2. V gave up 6 bases and J gave up 10 bases; unmatched junction bases: 2. CDR1 is MNHNS and CDR2 is SASEGT in the germline V gene. The length of the CDR3 is 12 residues. The CDR3 DNA reads TGTGCCAGCAGCAGACTAGCGGGGGAGCAGTTCTTC. It encodes CASSRLAGEQFF.

In its sample, this clonotype ranks as medium-sized. The chain uses TRBV10-3 and TRBJ1-5; TRBD1 is a possible D gene (5 bases). Germline loops: CDR1 ENHRY, CDR2 SYGVKD. V lost 6 bases and J lost 7, with 16 bases in between. There are 14 residues in the CDR3. CDR3 protein: CAIRGGLGGQPQHF. The CDR3 DNA sequence: TGTGCCATCAGGGGGGGACTGGGGGGACAGCCCCAGCATTTT.

This sequence joins TRBV6-1 and TRBJ2-1, with 10 bases that match TRBD2. J was trimmed by 8 bases and V by 8 bases; bases with no gene match: 9. Per the germline V gene, CDR1 is MNHNS and CDR2 is SASEGT. The CDR3 is 14 residues long. CDR3 protein: CASGGSGGVHEQFF. The CDR3 DNA reads TGTGCCAGCGGGGGAAGCGGGGGGGTCCATGAGCAGTTCTTC.

V gene TRBV11-3 combines with J gene TRBJ2-3, with a tentative D call TRBD2 (6 bases). Between the trimmed V and J ends, which lost 1 base and 5 bases, there was a span of 19 bases. CDR3 length equals 17 residues. The V gene's germline CDR1 is SGHNT and CDR2 YENEEA. The CDR3 bases are TGTGCCAGCAGCTTAGTGGCTAGCGTTGGGCCTAGAGATACGCAGTATTTT. It is translated as CASSLVASVGPRDTQYF.

J is TRBJ1-2 and V is TRBV6-5; D is ambiguous. Trimming removed 4 bases at V and 9 bases at J, with 15 bases between. CDR3 length equals 13 residues. CDR1 and CDR2 from the germline V gene are MNHEY and SVGAGI. Written as DNA, the CDR3 is TGTGCCAGCAGTTCACCGGGGTTGAAGAGCTACACCTTC. This sequence encodes CASSSPGLKSYTF.

This chain links TRBV27 with TRBJ1-1; perhaps TRBD1 as D (5 bases). V was pared by 1 base and J by 4 bases, with 22 bases between. CDR3 size: 18 residues. Germline assignment: CDR1 MNHEY and CDR2 SMNVEV (reference sequence). CDR3 DNA sequence: TGTGCCAGCAGTTTATGGCGGAGGCGGGGGGATCGGGGCACTGAAGCTTTCTTT. It yields the protein CASSLWRRRGDRGTEAFF.

A remark on this clonotype: One junction end does not reproduce the germline sequence, and a read error may be involved. The V call is TRBV19, the J call TRBJ2-3; 9 positions match TRBD2. Germline V gene lookup returns CDR1 LNHDA and CDR2 SQIVND (reference sequence). The CDR3 sequence is 16 residues long. The CDR3 nucleotides are TGTGCCGGTAGTAGCGCCGGGACTAGCCTATTAGATACGCAGTATTTT. Its translation is CAGSSAGTSLLDTQYF.

The genes are TRBV20-1 and TRBJ1-2; TRBD1 is a possible D gene (5 bases). V gave up 4 bases and J gave up 8 bases, with 17 bases separating them. Germline loops: CDR1 DFQATT, CDR2 SNEGSKA (reference sequence). The CDR3 loop spans 13 amino acids. In DNA, the CDR3 is TGCAGTGCTATATGGGGCGCTAACTGGGGCTACACCTTC. Its translation: CSAIWGANWGYTF.

The rearrangement links TRBV24-1 to TRBJ2-1; D may be TRBD2 (6 bases). Trimming stripped 5 bases from V and 6 bases from J, with 16 bases between. This CDR3 has 15 amino acids. CDR1 is KGHDR and CDR2 is SFDVKD in the germline V gene. This CDR3 is CATSGGGAGGNEQFF. As DNA, the CDR3 is TGTGCCACCAGTGGGGGAGGAGCCGGGGGCAATGAGCAGTTCTTC.

The rearrangement links TRBV7-2 to TRBJ2-3; perhaps TRBD1 as D (6 bases). V was clipped by 5 bases and J by 7 bases, with 13 bases between them. CDR3 length: 13 residues. Germline V gene sequence: CDR1 SGHTA, CDR2 FQGNSA. In nucleotides, the CDR3 is TGTGCCAGCAGCCAGAGACAGGTCAATACGCAGTATTTT. Amino acid sequence: CASSQRQVNTQYF.

The rearrangement links TRBV7-6 to TRBJ2-5; D not resolved. This CDR3 has 12 amino acids. V lost 4 bases and J 7 bases, leaving 10 bases between the germline ends. In germline, CDR1 is SGHVS, CDR2 FNYEAQ. The CDR3 nucleotides read TGTGCCAGCAGCTCCTCTTTCGGGACCCAGTACTTC. Its protein product is CASSSSFGTQYF.

V usage is TRBV6-1 and J usage is TRBJ2-1; 9 positions agree with TRBD2. Per the germline V gene, CDR1 is MNHNS and CDR2 is SASEGT. The CDR3 loop spans 20 amino acids. V gave up 5 bases and J gave up 2 bases; unmatched junction bases: 19. The CDR3 loop reads CASSRAGGRAGTGAYNEQFF. Here the CDR3 DNA reads TGTGCCAGCAGTCGCGCGGGCGGGAGGGCGGGGACTGGGGCCTACAATGAGCAGTTCTTC.

This clonotype was seen just once. The chain is built from TRBV19 and TRBJ1-2; D is undetermined. The length of the CDR3 is 15 residues. The V gene's germline CDR1 is LNHDA and CDR2 SQIVND (reference sequence). V lost 8 bases to trimming and J lost 1 base, with 17 bases between them. CDR3 protein: CASLDVTTINYGYTF. The CDR3 nucleotides read TGTGCCAGTTTGGACGTCACCACGATTAACTATGGCTACACCTTC.

The rearrangement uses TRBV6-5 and TRBJ2-3, with D uncertain. Looked up from germline, CDR1 is MNHEY and CDR2 is SVGAGI. Between the trimmed V and J ends, which lost 0 bases and 5 bases, there was a span of 6 bases. This CDR3 region has 13 residues. The DNA of the CDR3 is TGTGCCAGCAGTTACTCACGGCTAGATACGCAGTATTTT. Its protein product is CASSYSRLDTQYF.

This clonotype appeared a few times. The V call is TRBV6-1, the J call TRBJ1-5; TRBD1 is a possible D gene (5 bases). V was cut by 7 bases and J by 2 bases, with 12 bases left in between. The CDR3 loop spans 14 amino acids. The germline CDR1 and CDR2 sequences are MNHNS and SASEGT. CDR3 sequence reads: CASTAGQGNQPQHF. The CDR3 nucleotides read TGTGCCAGCACCGCGGGGCAGGGCAATCAGCCCCAGCATTTT.

CDR3 sequence: CASSSRAPSGEGVEQYF. The CDR3 DNA reads as TGTGCCAGCAGTTCTAGGGCGCCTAGCGGGGAAGGGGTCGAGCAGTACTTC. This chain joins TRBV6-5 and TRBJ2-7, with 9 bases identical to TRBD2. Germline V gene lookup returns CDR1 MNHEY and CDR2 SVGAGI. The CDR3 length is 17 residues. V lost 4 bases, J lost 6 bases, and 16 bases stayed unmatched.

The rearrangement uses TRBV6-1 and TRBJ2-1, with 7 bases fitting TRBD2. CDR1 is MNHNS and CDR2 is SASEGT in the germline V gene. CDR3 length: 15 amino acids. After removal of 9 bases from V and 6 bases from J, the junction contained 14 bases not matched to a gene. The CDR3 sequence is CARDPPRTSSNEQFF. The CDR3 DNA sequence: TGTGCCAGAGACCCTCCCAGGACTAGTAGCAATGAGCAGTTCTTC.

On this clonotype: A junction boundary mismatches the germline segment, possibly from a read error. The rearrangement uses TRBV7-7 and TRBJ2-3, with 9 bases identical to TRBD2. CDR1 and CDR2 (germline): SSHAT, FNYEAQ (reference sequence). This CDR3 is 19 amino acids long. CDR3 amino acids: CASSLVWGPSGVTTDTQYF. The CDR3 nucleotides are TGTGCTAGCAGCTTAGTCTGGGGTCCTAGCGGGGTGACCACAGATACGCAGTATTTT.

In this sample, this clonotype turned up a few times. This chain joins TRBV7-2 and TRBJ2-1; 8 nucleotides line up with TRBD2. Germline CDR1 is SGHTA and CDR2 is FQGNSA. The CDR3 totals 15 residues. J lost 3 bases, V lost 4 bases, and 5 bases had no gene match. The CDR3: CASSYGLAGYNEQFF. CDR3 nucleotides: TGTGCCAGCAGCTATGGGCTAGCGGGCTACAATGAGCAGTTCTTC.

The chain has TRBV19 and TRBJ1-6; possibly TRBD1 for D (5 bases). Germline V CDR1 and CDR2: LNHDA, SQIVND (reference sequence). The CDR3 consists of 14 residues. Trimming took 2 bases from V and 6 from J, leaving 8 bases between them. The CDR3 DNA reads as TGTGCCAGTAGTATACGGGACGGTAATTCACCCCTCCACTTT. This codes for CASSIRDGNSPLHF.

The chain combines TRBV6-2 or TRBV6-3 with TRBJ2-1, with 13 positions matching TRBD2. Trimming removed 6 bases from V and 4 bases from J; junction bases left unmatched: 9. Germline values: CDR1 MNHEY, CDR2 SVGEGT. The CDR3 length is 17 residues. CDR3 loop: CASSRRTSGSTYNEQFF. The CDR3 nucleotides read TGTGCCAGCAGCCGAAGGACTAGCGGGAGTACATACAATGAGCAGTTCTTC.

The genes are TRBV20-1 and TRBJ2-1; D possibly corresponds to TRBD2 (7 bases). CDR1 is DFQATT, CDR2 SNEGSKA, per germline (reference sequence). V was trimmed by 0 bases and J by 9 bases, leaving 18 bases between them. The CDR3 length is 15 residues. The CDR3 here is CSARDRVGGPPEQFF. The CDR3, as DNA: TGCAGTGCTAGAGATCGGGTGGGGGGGCCACCTGAGCAGTTCTTC.

The chain carries TRBV11-3 and TRBJ2-7, with TRBD1 matching over 10 bases. V gave up 4 bases and J gave up 3 bases; unmatched junction bases: 6. The CDR3 has 15 residues. CDR1 and CDR2 (germline): SGHNT, YENEEA. The CDR3 region has the DNA TGTGCCAGCAGCTCGGACCGGGACAGGGGCTACGAGCAGTACTTC. Its protein product is CASSSDRDRGYEQYF.

This clonotype was recorded only once. The J gene is TRBJ1-6, the V gene TRBV10-3, with 9 bases aligning to TRBD1. With V trimmed by 2 bases and J by 0 bases, 5 bases remained unmatched. The germline V gene has CDR1 ENHRY and CDR2 SYGVKD. The CDR3 consists of 18 residues. DNA of the CDR3: TGTGCCATCAGTGAGGCCGGGACAGGGAGCTCCTATAATTCACCCCTCCACTTT. The encoded protein is CAISEAGTGSSYNSPLHF.

This clonotype occurred once. The chain couples TRBV11-3 to TRBJ2-3; TRBD1 or TRBD2 may be the D gene (6 bases each). The CDR3 covers 15 residues. Trimming left V 4 bases short and J 5 bases short, with 16 bases between. Germline V gene sequence: CDR1 SGHNT, CDR2 YENEEA. The CDR3 loop reads CASSSSRGAGDTQYF. DNA for the CDR3: TGTGCCAGCAGCTCCTCTAGGGGGGCCGGAGATACGCAGTATTTT.